What follows are 25 T cell receptor beta chains derived from one specimen sequenced in a study of blood T cell repertoires in COVID-19. Produced via immunoSEQ multiplex PCR; TCRdb's table is partial and in-frame only. The sample carries fewer than 85,000 clones, 73% recorded once. The sample was peripheral blood. The receptors originated from a man between 60 and 75 years old with acute or convalescent COVID-19.

The chain combines TRBV10-2 with TRBJ2-7, with D tentatively TRBD1 (6 bases). Germline values: CDR1 WSHSY, CDR2 SAAADI. Between the trimmed V and J ends, which lost 7 bases and 5 bases, there was a span of 15 bases. The CDR3 is made up of 13 amino acids. The CDR3 DNA is TGCGCCAGCAAGGTTTCAGGGGTGAACGAGCAGTACTTC. It yields the protein CASKVSGVNEQYF.

This chain connects TRBV3-1 (or the pseudogene TRBV3-2) to TRBJ2-6; tentatively, D is TRBD2 (7 bases). The CDR3 extends over 17 amino acids. Trimming took off 0 bases at V and 2 bases at J, with 11 bases between the two ends. CDR1 LGHDT and CDR2 YNNKEL come from the germline V gene (reference sequence). CDR3 loop: CASSQERGAAGANVLTF. The CDR3 coding sequence is TGTGCCAGCAGCCAAGAACGGGGGGCCGCTGGGGCCAACGTCCTGACTTTC.

V and J are TRBV7-3 and TRBJ2-7; TRBD2 agrees at 9 bases. The CDR3 spans 14 residues. Per the germline V gene, CDR1 is SGHTA and CDR2 is FQGTGA. J was trimmed by 5 bases and V by 1 base; bases with no gene match: 3. CDR3 nucleotide sequence: TGTGCCAGCAGCTTAAGGAGCGGGGGGCACGAGCAGTACGTC. Encoded protein: CASSLRSGGHEQYV.

The chain uses TRBV2 and TRBJ1-6, with D possibly TRBD1 on 6 matching bases. Trimming left V 6 bases short and J 0 bases short, with 12 bases between. Germline CDR1 is SNHLY and CDR2 is FYNNEI. This CDR3 contains 16 residues. CDR3 bases: TGTGCCAGCAGAGCAGACAGGAGCTCCTATAATTCACCCCTCCACTTT. Its protein is CASRADRSSYNSPLHF.

There are many counts of this clone. V usage is TRBV24-1 and J usage is TRBJ2-3; unclear D gene. V was clipped by 3 bases and J by 2 bases, with 5 bases between them. CDR1 is KGHDR, CDR2 SFDVKD, per germline. This CDR3 has 13 amino acids. The chain's CDR3 is CATSDPLTDTQYF. The CDR3 coding sequence is TGTGCCACCAGTGATCCCCTCACAGATACGCAGTATTTT.

The rearrangement links TRBV24-1 to TRBJ1-5; 7 positions match TRBD1. Trimming removed 4 bases from V and 4 bases from J; junction bases left unmatched: 3. The CDR3 loop spans 14 amino acids. Germline V gene data show CDR1 as KGHDR and CDR2 as SFDVKD. For the CDR3, the DNA is TGTGCCACCAGTGAAGGACAGGAGAATCAGCCCCAGCATTTT. Translated: CATSEGQENQPQHF.

The chain combines TRBV30 with TRBJ2-7; 12 nucleotides line up with TRBD2. CDR3 length: 14 residues. In germline, CDR1 is GTSNPN, CDR2 SVGIG (reference sequence). V lost 3 bases, J lost 4 bases, and 4 bases stayed unmatched. The CDR3 DNA reads as TGTGCCTGGAGCCGCGGACTAGCGGGATACGAGCAGTACGTC. Its translation: CAWSRGLAGYEQYV.

The table lists this clone with a few counts. J is TRBJ1-2 and V is TRBV7-2; D is unclear. Between the trimmed V and J ends, which lost 2 bases and 5 bases, there was a span of 12 bases. The CDR3 is 14 amino acids. In germline, CDR1 is SGHTA, CDR2 FQGNSA. The CDR3 spells CASSLTPGSYGYTF. The CDR3 bases are TGTGCCAGCAGCTTAACGCCAGGCTCATATGGCTACACCTTC.

This chain uses TRBV11-2 with TRBJ2-2; D is unresolved. From germline, CDR1 is SGHAT and CDR2 FQNNGV. The CDR3 length is 14 residues. The V end was cut by 0 bases, the J end by 5 bases, with 7 bases between. In nucleotides, the CDR3 is TGTGCCAGCAGCTTAGATCGGCGGACCGGGGAGCTGTTTTTT. This codes for CASSLDRRTGELFF.

The chain joins TRBV7-8 to TRBJ2-3; tentative D call: TRBD2 (5 bases). CDR3 size: 15 residues. The V gene lost 4 bases and the J gene lost 1 base, with 12 bases spanning the gap. Germline V lookup: CDR1 SGHVS, CDR2 FQNEAQ. DNA of the CDR3: TGTGCCAGCAGCTCGGCCGGGGTCGGCACAGATACGCAGTATTTT. Its translation is CASSSAGVGTDTQYF.

The chain employs TRBV5-4 and TRBJ2-3; 7 nucleotides line up with TRBD2. CDR3 length: 15 amino acids. Germline CDR1 and CDR2: SGHNT and YYREEE (reference sequence). J lost 3 bases, V lost 2 bases, and 6 bases had no gene match. In DNA, the CDR3 is TGTGCCAGCAGCTTTGGAGCGGGAAAGACAGATACGCAGTATTTT. This codes for CASSFGAGKTDTQYF.

The J gene is TRBJ2-1, the V gene TRBV7-7; 11 bases fit TRBD1. CDR3 length: 15 residues. V lost 5 bases and J lost 2; bases outside the gene matches: 2. The germline gives CDR1 SSHAT, CDR2 FNYEAQ (reference sequence). The CDR3 nucleotides read TGTGCCAGCAGCAAGGGACAGGGGGCCTACAATGAGCAGTTCTTC. Residues: CASSKGQGAYNEQFF.

This clone was recorded only once. This chain joins TRBV27 and TRBJ1-2; the D gene is possibly TRBD1 (5 bases). The V and J ends lost 3 bases and 8 bases respectively, with 13 bases between them. Germline lookup yields CDR1 MNHEY and CDR2 SMNVEV (reference sequence). The CDR3 spans 13 residues. The CDR3, as DNA: TGTGCCAGCAGTTTCTCAGGGAGGGGAGGCTACACCTTC. It yields the protein CASSFSGRGGYTF.

The CDR3, as DNA: TGTGCCAGCAGTGAAGCGGGGACAGGGAGTCTACACGAGCAGTACTTC. Protein: CASSEAGTGSLHEQYF. The chain joins TRBV6-1 to TRBJ2-7; 9 positions match TRBD1. Germline-derived CDR1 and CDR2 are MNHNS and SASEGT. J was trimmed by 5 bases and V by 0 bases; bases with no gene match: 8. This CDR3 contains 16 residues.

The chain carries TRBV27 and TRBJ2-2; 9 bases line up with TRBD1. The CDR3 loop spans 16 amino acids. The germline V gene has CDR1 MNHEY and CDR2 SMNVEV (reference sequence). V was clipped by 5 bases and J by 3 bases; unmatched bases: 7. The CDR3 spells CASSTWTGEDTGELFF. DNA for the CDR3: TGTGCCAGCAGTACATGGACAGGGGAGGACACCGGGGAGCTGTTTTTT.

The chain uses TRBV6-5 and TRBJ1-6, with TRBD1 identical over 7 bases. CDR1 is MNHEY and CDR2 is SVGAGI in the germline V gene. The CDR3 totals 14 residues. The V segment lost 4 bases and the J segment 7 bases; nucleotides outside the gene matches: 4. The CDR3 nucleotides read TGTGCCAGCAGTTGGACAGGAGCAAATTCACCCCTCCACTTT. Residues: CASSWTGANSPLHF.

The V call is TRBV9, the J call TRBJ2-3; D is possibly TRBD2 (7 bases). The CDR3 is made up of 15 amino acids. The V end was cut by 0 bases, the J end by 5 bases, with 13 bases between. CDR1 and CDR2 from the germline V gene are SGDLS and YYNGEE. The CDR3 sequence: CASSVGGGQGDTQYF. CDR3 in DNA: TGTGCCAGCAGCGTAGGGGGGGGCCAGGGAGATACGCAGTATTTT.

V and J are TRBV10-3 and TRBJ2-3; 14 nucleotides align to TRBD2. Germline V CDR1 and CDR2: ENHRY, SYGVKD. V lost 2 bases, J lost 5 bases, and 3 bases stayed unmatched. The CDR3 runs to 16 residues. The CDR3 reads CAISETGLAGGDTQYF. The CDR3 DNA reads as TGTGCCATCAGTGAGACCGGACTAGCGGGAGGAGATACGCAGTATTTT.

This clone has only one observation. The chain links TRBV5-8 to TRBJ1-3, with TRBD1 as a possible D gene (6 bases). Germline V gives CDR1 SGHTS, CDR2 YDEGEE. V was shortened by 4 bases and J by 4 bases, with 18 bases between the two germline ends. The CDR3 totals 16 residues. The CDR3 protein is CASSPPGGRQGNTIYF. In nucleotides, the CDR3 is TGTGCCAGCAGCCCTCCTGGGGGCAGGCAGGGAAACACCATATATTTT.

J is TRBJ2-5 and V is TRBV6-7; TRBD2 agrees at 11 bases. TRBV6-7 is classed as an ORF, of uncertain function. The CDR3 is 19 residues long. V shed 4 bases, J shed 4 bases, and the junction held 17 bases outside the gene matches. CDR3 protein: CASSCPDVAGGLVVETQYF. As DNA, the CDR3 is TGTGCCAGCAGTTGCCCCGACGTAGCGGGGGGGCTTGTTGTAGAGACCCAGTACTTC.

The rearrangement links TRBV19 to TRBJ2-1, with D tentatively TRBD1 (6 bases). Germline lookup yields CDR1 LNHDA and CDR2 SQIVND (reference sequence). V lost 5 bases and J lost 5, with 19 bases in between. The CDR3 is 16 amino acids. CDR3 residues: CASSALQGNLNNEQFF. The CDR3 bases are TGTGCCAGTAGTGCACTCCAGGGGAATTTGAACAATGAGCAGTTCTTC.

The chain is built from TRBV3-1 (or the pseudogene TRBV3-2) and TRBJ1-1; D is unresolved. CDR3 length: 12 amino acids. Trimming pared 3 bases from V and 11 bases from J, leaving 13 bases between. Germline V gene lookup returns CDR1 LGHDT and CDR2 YNNKEL (reference sequence). CDR3 residues: CASSHRMASAFF. DNA for the CDR3: TGTGCCAGCAGCCACCGCATGGCCTCGGCTTTCTTT.

The chain joins TRBV28 to TRBJ1-4; 8 nucleotides line up with TRBD1. Germline V gene sequence: CDR1 MDHEN, CDR2 SYDVKM. The junction had 13 bases not matched to a gene; V was cut back by 5 bases and J by 5 bases. The CDR3 spans 17 residues. CDR3 coding DNA: TGTGCCAGCAGTCCTTGGACAGGGCTAAATCAAAATGAAAAACTGTTTTTT. This gives the protein CASSPWTGLNQNEKLFF.

The chain recombines TRBV18 with TRBJ2-3, with 8 bases matching TRBD1. Germline V gives CDR1 KGHSH, CDR2 LQKENI. V lost 2 bases to trimming and J lost 1 base; unmatched junction nucleotides: 2. CDR3 length equals 15 residues. As DNA, the CDR3 is TGTGCCAGCTCACCAGAGACAGGGGGCACAGATACGCAGTATTTT. Protein product: CASSPETGGTDTQYF.

This clone has a count of ten or more. At one end the junction does not follow the germline gene, possibly because of a read error. This chain links TRBV4-1 with TRBJ1-1; D not resolved. This CDR3 is 11 amino acids long. CDR1 MGHRA and CDR2 YSYEKL come from the germline V gene. CDR3 sequence: CASSQNSEAFF. In DNA, the CDR3 is TGCGCCAGCAGCCAAAACAGTGAAGCTTTCTTT.